These T cell receptor beta chains were read from a single sample in a study of blood T cell repertoires in COVID-19. The method was immunoSEQ multiplex PCR; TCRdb's version includes in-frame clones alone and lacks a portion of them. The sample consists of more than 250,000 clones, around 88% of them appearing once. The sample was peripheral blood. The receptors shown here come from a woman aged 25 to 45 with COVID-19, enrolled during active disease. Both conserved end residues are trimmed from each CDR3. Fields, in order: clone size, J gene, V gene, CDR3 protein. Expanded clones get a size class; other rows say once, few or many, or leave the size out.

.,TRBJ1-1,TRBV6-5,ASSYGREGTEAF
once,TRBJ2-2,TRBV9,ASSYVPGLAGATGELF
.,TRBJ1-2,TRBV29-1,SVPGGSGGYT
.,TRBJ2-1,TRBV12-3/TRBV12-4,ASRIRADEQF
.,TRBJ2-3,TRBV6-6,ASSSRGGGTDTQY
.,TRBJ1-1,TRBV3-1/TRBV3-2,ASSRTNTEAF
.,TRBJ1-5,TRBV9,ASSPHGDRELAQH
.,TRBJ2-4,TRBV12-5,ASGLVLGGLQGAKNIQY
.,TRBJ2-7,TRBV5-6,ASSLVSGISEQY
.,TRBJ2-5,TRBV19,ASSKGQIETQY
.,TRBJ1-6,TRBV19,ATKLEGTANSGNSPLH
.,TRBJ1-6,TRBV28,ASSPHGAGGNSPLH
.,TRBJ2-4,TRBV6-1,ASSERVLAGPKNIQY
.,TRBJ2-3,TRBV28,ASSSGQGRRRGDTQY
.,TRBJ2-2,TRBV2,ASSESGKLF
once,TRBJ1-4,TRBV29-1,SVGGTNEKLF